Below, one T cell receptor (beta chain) is given with its context. Its antigen is not yet known. Base-call qualities are not available, and no considerably larger clone is one nucleotide away. The sample originates from a study of blood T cell repertoires in COVID-19 (dated by TCRdb to 2018 to 2020). Some background on the complete study: Collaborator samples came from the United States, Italy and Spain and covered acute and convalescent phases of COVID-19. The prospective study material was composed of cDNA or gDNA derived from T cells, B-cell-depleted T cells, or PBMCs. The dataset comprised deeply sampled blood TCRbeta repertoires from subjects exposed to, actively infected with, or recovered from COVID-19. The repertoires were released in a freely available public database intended as a resource for research on the immune response to SARS-CoV-2. Samples were obtained from the ongoing ImmuneRACE study (first 160 participants) and from 1,254 subjects provided by 6 global collaborators. The sample metadata nearly always contained a de-identified subject ID, COVID-19 status, age in years and sex. HLA class I and class II types, where available, came from metadata supplied by the sample provider rather than from assay-based typing.

CDR3 length: 15 amino acids, cysteine to phenylalanine. Only the CDR3 DNA is retained, 45 bases long and in frame from the first base. V sheds 3 bases and J sheds 2 bases, leaving 14 bases between their ends. The germline V gene provides CDR1 SGDLS and CDR2 YYNGEE. What the authors observed across the whole study: How much clinical and demographic metadata was included differed by source and by participant, and the metadata was provided uncurated.

Each collaborating institution followed its own protocols to collect whole blood in K2EDTA tubes. Collaborator samples were shipped for TCRbeta analysis as frozen whole blood, isolated PBMCs, or DNA extracted from either sample type. TCRbeta CDR3 regions were amplified from genomic DNA using the immunoSEQ Assay, a bias-controlled multiplex PCR. In the original analysis: The number of nucleated cells in each sample was estimated by amplification of reference gene primers within the assay. To quantify the absolute abundance of each unique TCRbeta CDR3 rearrangement, sequence reads were collapsed and filtered. For each sample, productive Simpson clonality was calculated as the square root of Simpson's diversity index across productive rearrangements. Sourced from immuneACCESS, this table was stored by TCRdb with only in-frame sequences that have V and J called. A share of the clones is absent; for the studies checked, an unresolved V gene accounts for under half, and the remainder has no known explanation. The DNA gave D and trimming, while V, J and clone size come from that table. Within this sample are just over 250,000 clones, with about 90% of them counted one time only. Together, the top ten hold roughly 2.5% of the sample.

This receptor chain uses TRBV9 and TRBJ1-2; TRBD1 could be the D gene, as 6 bases match. The sequencing sample was made of peripheral blood. This TCR was recovered from a woman in her fifties or sixties with acute or convalescent COVID-19. The DNA sequence is as follows: TGTGCCAGCAGCGAGGATGGACAGTCAAACTATGGCTACACCTTC. This yields the protein CASSEDGQSNYGYTF.